Sequencing of this T cell receptor beta chain was carried out in a study of shared clonotypes between healthy human individuals. Produced via immunoSEQ multiplex PCR; TCRdb's table is partial and in-frame only. The repertoire holds about 2.3 million clones, with approximately 95% as singletons. As to this clone: What it recognizes is unknown.

CDR3 length equals 14 residues. Trimming at V came to 5 bases and at J to 4 bases, leaving 7 bases not matched to a gene. CDR1 SGHTA and CDR2 FQGNSA come from the germline V gene. The study, taken as a whole, reports: It was the few donors that limited the genetic and exposure-history diversity represented. Non-shared clonotypes were found to have lower generation probabilities than the clonotypes that were shared by all four of the sorted-subset donors.

The origin of this receptor is a man in his late teens or twenties in good health. Some clones in this sample may be carry-over from other donors' samples. The chain joins TRBV7-2 to TRBJ2-7; 8 positions match TRBD1. Sequenced sample: naive CD4+ T cells from PBMCs. Subset given: CD45RA+ positively selected. CDR3 sequence reads: CASSLGTGFYEQYF. The CDR3 coding sequence is TGTGCCAGCAGCCTCGGGACAGGCTTTTACGAGCAGTACTTC.